A single sample is the source of the 25 T cell receptor beta chains below, sequenced in a study of blood T cells in healthy people across ages. For the second PCR, which ran for about 7 to 11 cycles, a sample-barcoded 5' primer and a J-beta primer mix were used. From the 5' RACE reads, TCRdb called clonotypes with MiXCR, one entry per CDR3 protein. The top ten hold under 30% of the sample, which has 550,000 to 600,000 distinct CDR3 sequences, roughly 48% seen once. Input material: blood. The receptors here all came from an elderly man in good health.

This sequence joins TRBV4-2 and TRBJ2-1; no clear D gene. CDR1 and CDR2 (germline): LGHNA, YNFKEQ. The CDR3 spans 18 residues. The V and J ends lost 0 bases and 5 bases respectively, with 20 bases between them. The CDR3 here is CASSQDWGPFRGHNEQFF. In DNA, the CDR3 is TGTGCCAGCAGCCAAGACTGGGGTCCATTTCGTGGACACAATGAGCAGTTCTTC.

This clonotype was detected a few times. The gene calls are TRBV28 and TRBJ2-4, with 15 nucleotides matching TRBD2. The J call may be incorrect, as the DNA end agrees better with TRBJ2-7. Per germline, CDR1 MDHEN and CDR2 SYDVKM. The CDR3 runs to 17 residues. For the CDR3, the DNA is TGTGCCAGCAGTTTGTGGACTAGCGGGAGGGTTGTGGACGAGCAGTACTTC. It translates to CASSLWTSGRVVDEQYF.

The chain combines TRBV20-1 with TRBJ1-5; no firm D call. Between the trimmed V and J ends, which lost 4 bases and 0 bases, there was a span of 16 bases. The germline gives CDR1 DFQATT, CDR2 SNEGSKA (reference sequence). The CDR3 has 16 residues. CDR3 loop: CSATPGRQFSNQPQHF. The CDR3 coding sequence is TGCAGTGCTACCCCCGGGAGGCAGTTTAGCAATCAGCCCCAGCATTTT.

This rearrangement joins TRBV5-1 to TRBJ1-2; D gene unclear. V was pared by 0 bases and J by 8 bases, with 8 bases between. CDR3 length: 12 residues. Germline CDR1 and CDR2: SGHRS and YFSETQ. In DNA form, the CDR3 reads TGCGCCAGCAGCTTGGGTGCGGCGGGCTACACCTTC. This codes for CASSLGAAGYTF.

The rearrangement joins TRBV20-1 to TRBJ2-1, with 11 bases matching TRBD1. Germline V gene lookup returns CDR1 DFQATT and CDR2 SNEGSKA (reference sequence). The trim removed 6 bases at V and 7 bases at J, leaving 11 bases unmatched. This CDR3 has 15 amino acids. Here the CDR3 DNA reads TGCAGTGCGCAAACCGGGACAGGGGGGACAAATGAGCAGTTCTTC. This encodes CSAQTGTGGTNEQFF.

This chain joins TRBV21-1 and TRBJ2-7; the table's TRBD2 call for D was not verified on the DNA. TRBV21-1 is a pseudogene. The CDR3 consists of 13 residues. The CDR3 is CASTRLAGRSEYF. In DNA, the CDR3 is TGTGCCAGCACCCGACTAGCGGGGCGTTCTGAGTACTTC.

The gene calls are TRBV20-1 and TRBJ2-5; 8 positions agree with TRBD2. The CDR3 runs to 13 residues. Losses at the gene ends were 3 bases for V and 4 bases for J; bases not matched to a gene: 4. Germline CDR1 reads DFQATT; CDR2 reads SNEGSKA (reference sequence). The CDR3 region is CSASGGGRETQYF. DNA of the CDR3: TGCAGTGCTAGCGGGGGGGGCCGAGAGACCCAGTACTTC.

This chain joins TRBV20-1 and TRBJ2-1; D is ambiguous. With 6 bases removed from V and 5 bases from J, the gap between germline ends came to 8 bases. This CDR3 contains 11 residues. CDR1 and CDR2 from the germline V gene are DFQATT and SNEGSKA (reference sequence). DNA of the CDR3: TGCAGTGCCACCATGGACAATGAGCAGTTCTTC. As protein: CSATMDNEQFF.

This sequence joins TRBV27 and TRBJ2-5; 10 bases agree with TRBD1. This CDR3 is 14 amino acids long. The germline gives CDR1 MNHEY, CDR2 SMNVEV (reference sequence). J was trimmed by 5 bases and V by 5 bases; bases with no gene match: 5. In nucleotides, the CDR3 is TGTGCCAGCAGTCAGGACAGGGGGTGGGAGACCCAGTACTTC. Amino acids: CASSQDRGWETQYF.

The chain couples TRBV6-2 or TRBV6-3 to TRBJ2-1; no firm D call. V dropped 4 bases and J dropped 4 bases, with 17 bases sitting between them. This CDR3 spans 16 amino acids. CDR1 and CDR2 from the germline V gene are MNHEY and SVGEGT. In DNA form, the CDR3 reads TGTGCCAGCAGTTCCTCGAAAGGGTTCGCGTACAATGAGCAGTTCTTC. This sequence encodes CASSSSKGFAYNEQFF.

The chain recombines TRBV12-3 or TRBV12-4 with TRBJ2-5; 9 bases line up with TRBD1. Trimming took 5 bases from V and 3 from J; bases not matched to a gene: 7. CDR3 length: 15 amino acids. CDR3 protein: CASSLRQGGEETQYF. CDR3 DNA: TGTGCCAGCAGTCTACGACAGGGGGGGGAAGAGACCCAGTACTTC.

Worth noting for this clonotype: A read error may explain this, as a much larger clone is one base away. J is TRBJ1-6 and V is TRBV6-5; D ambiguous. Germline V lookup: CDR1 MNHEY, CDR2 SVGAGI. The CDR3 loop spans 14 amino acids. The CDR3 DNA is TGTGGCAGCAGTTACCTCGCCGAGAATTCACCCCTCCACTTT. Translating gives CGSSYLAENSPLHF.

The sample holds many counts of this clonotype. CDR3 bases: TGTGCCAGCAGACCCATCCGTGGTAGGGAAATAACAGATACGCAGTATTTT. This codes for CASRPIRGREITDTQYF. V usage is TRBV6-6 and J usage is TRBJ2-3; D remains unclear. From germline, CDR1 is MNHNY and CDR2 SVGAGI (reference sequence). CDR3 length: 17 residues. The V end was cut by 6 bases, the J end by 3 bases, with 22 bases between.

V and J are TRBV5-6 and TRBJ2-4; D not resolved. V dropped 1 base and J dropped 0 bases, with 14 bases sitting between them. The CDR3 is 17 amino acids. From germline, CDR1 is SGHDT and CDR2 YYEEEE. CDR3 residues: CASSLRLDLLAKNIQYF. As DNA, the CDR3 is TGTGCCAGCAGCTTGAGACTGGATTTATTAGCCAAAAACATTCAGTACTTC.

The chain uses TRBV2 and TRBJ1-2; D may be TRBD1 (5 bases). V dropped 4 bases and J dropped 8 bases, with 14 bases sitting between them. The V gene's germline CDR1 is SNHLY and CDR2 FYNNEI. The CDR3 is made up of 13 amino acids. The CDR3 DNA is TGTGCCAGCAGTGTTGGGGGAGGATACGGCTACACCTTC. It specifies CASSVGGGYGYTF.

The rearrangement uses TRBV5-1 and TRBJ2-7; D is undetermined. From germline, CDR1 is SGHRS and CDR2 YFSETQ. The CDR3 has 13 amino acids. Trimming stripped 0 bases from V and 2 bases from J, with 6 bases between. CDR3 bases: TGCGCCAGCAGCTTGGAGGTGACCTACGAGCAGTACTTC. Amino acids: CASSLEVTYEQYF.

The V and J genes are TRBV20-1 and TRBJ2-5, with 8 bases matching TRBD2. The germline V gene encodes CDR1 DFQATT and CDR2 SNEGSKA (reference sequence). The ends lost 3 bases at V and 5 bases at J; junction bases unmatched: 2. The CDR3 has 12 residues. In nucleotides, the CDR3 is TGCAGTGCTAGCACTAGCGGCGAGACCCAGTACTTC. Protein product: CSASTSGETQYF.

The chain recombines TRBV9 with TRBJ2-1; 11 nucleotides line up with TRBD2. Germline CDR1 SGDLS, CDR2 YYNGEE. The CDR3 is made up of 17 amino acids. The trim removed 0 bases at V and 6 bases at J, leaving 8 bases unmatched. CDR3 bases: TGTGCCAGCAGCGTAGCCCCTGTAGCGGGAGGGCGCAATGAGCAGTTCTTC. Protein sequence: CASSVAPVAGGRNEQFF. The full variable domain, with the rest looked up from reference TRBV9 and TRBJ2-1, is DSGVTQTPKHLITATGQRVTLRCSPRSGDLSVYWYQQSLDQGLQFLIQYYNGEERAKGNILERFSAQQFPDLHSELNLSSLELGDSALYFCASSVAPVAGGRNEQFFGPGTRLTVL.

V and J are TRBV20-1 and TRBJ2-7, with 10 bases fitting TRBD2. V lost 1 base, J lost 0 bases, and 12 bases stayed unmatched. This CDR3 is 18 amino acids long. CDR1 and CDR2 from the germline V gene are DFQATT and SNEGSKA (reference sequence). CDR3 nucleotides: TGCAGTGCTAGAGTCTCCCTAGCGGGGGCCTTGAGCTCCTACGAGCAGTACTTC. Translating gives CSARVSLAGALSSYEQYF.

This clonotype appeared a few times. The rearrangement links TRBV25-1 to TRBJ2-5, with 9 bases identical to TRBD2. The CDR3 extends over 16 amino acids. CDR1 and CDR2 from the germline V gene are MGHDK and SYGVNS. Germline trimming cut 3 bases from V and 4 bases from J; bases unmatched to any gene: 9. The CDR3: CASSEGVGTSRETQYF. CDR3 nucleotides: TGTGCCAGCAGTGAGGGAGTCGGGACTAGCAGAGAGACCCAGTACTTC.

This clonotype was observed at least ten times. This chain connects TRBV6-5 to TRBJ2-6; TRBD1 agrees at 9 bases. CDR1 MNHEY and CDR2 SVGAGI come from the germline V gene. V lost 7 bases, J lost 3 bases, and 13 bases stayed unmatched. The CDR3 contains 18 residues. The DNA for the CDR3 is TGTGCCAGCAAAACGGCTACAGGGGGCACGCGTGGGGCCAACGTCCTGACTTTC. This translates into CASKTATGGTRGANVLTF.

This clonotype was seen a few times. The chain couples TRBV12-3 or TRBV12-4 to TRBJ2-7, with 7 bases matching TRBD1. There are 12 residues in the CDR3. Trimming at V came to 5 bases and at J to 9 bases, leaving 7 bases not matched to a gene. CDR3 residues: CASSLEGARQYF. DNA of the CDR3: TGTGCCAGCAGTCTCGAGGGGGCAAGGCAGTACTTC.

This clonotype turned up a few times. This chain uses TRBV12-3 or TRBV12-4 with TRBJ2-1; 9 positions agree with TRBD1. The CDR3 consists of 15 residues. Unmatched junction bases numbered 9, after V lost 5 bases and J lost 7 bases. CDR3 DNA sequence: TGTGCCAGCAGTCCCGAGGGGACAGGGAGGAATGAGCAGTTCTTC. It translates to CASSPEGTGRNEQFF.

This clonotype was observed a handful of times. The chain uses TRBV29-1 and TRBJ1-1, with D perhaps matching TRBD1 (5 bases). Trimming took off 7 bases at V and 4 bases at J, with 22 bases between the two ends. The length of the CDR3 is 15 residues. Germline V gives CDR1 SQVTM, CDR2 ANQGSEA. The CDR3 sequence is CSAGTATIPGTEAFF. In nucleotides, the CDR3 is TGCAGCGCTGGGACCGCAACAATTCCTGGCACTGAAGCTTTCTTT.

This chain connects TRBV28 to TRBJ2-5; D gene ambiguous. The CDR3 covers 11 residues. Trimming pared 10 bases from V and 5 bases from J, leaving 11 bases between. Germline V gene data show CDR1 as MDHEN and CDR2 as SYDVKM. CDR3 bases: TGTGCCACGAGGAGTTCTGAGACCCAGTACTTC. Protein sequence: CATRSSETQYF.